These T cell receptor beta chains were read from a single sample in a study of Ad26.COV2.S vaccination and SARS-CoV-2 variants. Clones were sequenced by immunoSEQ multiplex PCR, and TCRdb holds only the in-frame ones, with some missing. This sample has 440,000 or so clones, with 80% to 90% found just once. The specimen was peripheral blood, collected in a trial of Ad26.COV2.S vaccine versus placebo. The receptors were gathered from a person aged 18 to 59 who received the Ad26.COV2.S COVID-19 vaccine or a placebo. Both conserved end residues are part of each CDR3. The D gene is left open where the match is weak. Clone size is stated in some rows and not others, as once, few, many or a class when expanded.

D gene: -
V gene: TRBV4-1
clone size: -
J gene: TRBJ2-5
CDR3 protein: CASSQAKLETQYF
CDR3 DNA: TGCGCCAGCAGCCAAGCGAAACTAGAGACCCAGTACTTC

D gene: -
V gene: TRBV14
clone size: -
J gene: TRBJ1-5
CDR3 protein: CASSQDRGGPQHF
CDR3 DNA: TGTGCCAGCAGCCAAGATCGGGGGGGGCCCCAGCATTTT

D gene: TRBD1
V gene: TRBV6-5
clone size: -
J gene: TRBJ1-5
CDR3 protein: CASRSGTGEQPQHF
CDR3 DNA: TGTGCCAGCAGATCCGGGACAGGGGAACAGCCCCAGCATTTT

D gene: -
V gene: TRBV7-9
clone size: -
J gene: TRBJ2-3
CDR3 protein: CASSPGTNPSTDTQYF
CDR3 DNA: TGTGCCAGCAGCCCAGGGACAAACCCTAGCACAGATACGCAGTATTTT

D gene: -
V gene: TRBV6-4
clone size: -
J gene: TRBJ1-1
CDR3 protein: CASSDDPAFF
CDR3 DNA: TGTGCCAGCAGTGACGACCCAGCTTTCTTT

D gene: -
V gene: TRBV28
clone size: -
J gene: TRBJ1-1
CDR3 protein: CASETFPRQGTEAFF
CDR3 DNA: TGTGCCAGCGAAACGTTCCCGAGGCAGGGCACTGAAGCTTTCTTT

D gene: -
V gene: TRBV7-3
clone size: -
J gene: TRBJ2-3
CDR3 protein: CASSLVVGDTQYF
CDR3 DNA: TGTGCCAGCAGCTTAGTCGTCGGAGATACGCAGTATTTT

D gene: -
V gene: TRBV27
clone size: -
J gene: TRBJ2-7
CDR3 protein: CASSLLLARDRFYEQYF
CDR3 DNA: TGTGCCAGCAGTTTACTACTTGCCCGGGACCGTTTTTACGAGCAGTACTTC

D gene: -
V gene: TRBV11-2
clone size: -
J gene: TRBJ1-1
CDR3 protein: CASSLLRWTEAFF
CDR3 DNA: TGTGCCAGCAGCTTACTCCGGTGGACTGAAGCTTTCTTT

D gene: TRBD2
V gene: TRBV7-8
clone size: -
J gene: TRBJ2-7
CDR3 protein: CASSPPGLDASYEQYF
CDR3 DNA: TGTGCCAGCAGCCCACCGGGACTAGACGCGTCCTACGAGCAGTACTTC

D gene: TRBD2
V gene: TRBV14
clone size: few
J gene: TRBJ2-1
CDR3 protein: CASSQLRAGGAQFF
CDR3 DNA: TGTGCCAGCAGCCAACTTAGAGCGGGAGGGGCGCAGTTCTTC